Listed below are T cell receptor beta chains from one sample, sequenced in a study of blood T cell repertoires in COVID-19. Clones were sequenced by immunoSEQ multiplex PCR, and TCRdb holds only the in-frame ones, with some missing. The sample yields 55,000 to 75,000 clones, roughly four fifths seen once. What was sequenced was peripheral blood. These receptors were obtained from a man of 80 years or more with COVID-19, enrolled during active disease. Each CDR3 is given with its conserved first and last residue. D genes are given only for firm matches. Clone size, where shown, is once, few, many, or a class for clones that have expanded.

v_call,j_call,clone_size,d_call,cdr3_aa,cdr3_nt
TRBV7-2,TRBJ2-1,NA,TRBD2,CASSLVVGSGLGEQFF,TGTGCCAGCAGCTTAGTGGTGGGGTCGGGACTAGGAGAGCAGTTCTTC
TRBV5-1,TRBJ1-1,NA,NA,CASSLGSGANTEAFF,TGCGCCAGCAGCTTGGGGTCGGGAGCGAACACTGAAGCTTTCTTT
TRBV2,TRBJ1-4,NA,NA,CASSERDEKLFF,TGTGCCAGCAGTGAACGGGATGAAAAACTGTTTTTT
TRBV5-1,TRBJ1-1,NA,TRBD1,CASSLRQGATTEAFF,TGCGCCAGCAGCCTCCGACAGGGGGCGACCACTGAAGCTTTCTTT
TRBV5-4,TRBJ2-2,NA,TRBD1,CASSAVLGQGETGELFF,TGTGCCAGCAGCGCTGTCCTCGGACAGGGGGAGACCGGGGAGCTGTTTTTT
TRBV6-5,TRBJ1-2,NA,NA,CASSYSPTDGYTF,TGTGCCAGCAGTTACTCCCCTACAGATGGCTACACCTTC
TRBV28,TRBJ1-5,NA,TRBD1,CASGPPGQGARDQPQHF,TGTGCCAGCGGGCCTCCGGGACAGGGGGCAAGGGATCAGCCCCAGCATTTT
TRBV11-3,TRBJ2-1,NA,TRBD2,CASSLGGLAENEQFF,TGTGCCAGCAGCTTAGGGGGACTAGCGGAAAATGAGCAGTTCTTC
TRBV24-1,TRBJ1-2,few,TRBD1,CATSDFGTGGSGYTF,TGTGCCACCAGTGATTTTGGGACAGGGGGCAGTGGCTACACCTTC
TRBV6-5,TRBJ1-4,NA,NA,CAITGPLPINEKLFF,TGTGCCATCACAGGGCCTCTCCCAATTAATGAAAAACTGTTTTTT
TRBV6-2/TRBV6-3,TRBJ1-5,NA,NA,CASSYSTKALYSNQPQHF,TGTGCCAGCAGTTACTCGACAAAGGCTCTCTATAGCAATCAGCCCCAGCATTTT
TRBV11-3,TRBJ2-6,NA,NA,CASSAAGANVLTF,TGTGCCAGCAGCGCGGCGGGGGCCAACGTCCTGACTTTC
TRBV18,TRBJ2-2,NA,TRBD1,CASSPDRGRRTGELFF,TGTGCCAGCTCACCGGACAGGGGGCGAAGGACCGGGGAGCTGTTTTTT
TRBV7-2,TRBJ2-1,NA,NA,CASSPSGIPYNEQFF,TGTGCCAGCAGCCCCTCGGGGATCCCTTACAATGAGCAGTTCTTC
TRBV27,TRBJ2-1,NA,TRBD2,CASSPPAGLAPIEQFF,TGTGCCAGCAGTCCCCCCGCGGGACTAGCGCCTATTGAGCAGTTCTTC
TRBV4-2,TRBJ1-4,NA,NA,CASSPDGGGEKLFF,TGTGCCAGCAGCCCGGACGGGGGGGGCGAAAAACTGTTTTTT
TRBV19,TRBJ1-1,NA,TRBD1,CASRDPGQGSSEAFF,TGTGCCAGTAGGGATCCGGGACAGGGGTCCTCTGAAGCTTTCTTT
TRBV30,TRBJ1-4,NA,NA,CAWSRGGAGNEKLFF,TGTGCCTGGAGTAGGGGGGGAGCGGGGAATGAAAAACTGTTTTTT
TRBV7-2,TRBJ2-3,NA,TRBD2,CASSPAGPGGPDTQYF,TGTGCCAGCAGCCCAGCGGGTCCGGGAGGGCCTGATACGCAGTATTTT
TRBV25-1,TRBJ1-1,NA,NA,CASSPIRGLNTEAFF,TGTGCCAGCAGCCCTATCAGAGGGCTGAACACTGAAGCTTTCTTT
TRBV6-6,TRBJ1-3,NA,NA,CASSLGPGEGNTIYF,TGTGCCAGCAGTCTCGGACCGGGAGAAGGAAACACCATATATTTT
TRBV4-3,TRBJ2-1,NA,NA,CASSQDNRQGYNEQFF,TGCGCCAGCAGCCAAGATAATCGGCAGGGCTACAATGAGCAGTTCTTC
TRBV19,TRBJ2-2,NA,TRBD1,CASSKTGPGTGELFF,TGTGCCAGTAGTAAGACAGGGCCGGGCACCGGGGAGCTGTTTTTT
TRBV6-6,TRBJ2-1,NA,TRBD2,CASRGLVANEQFF,TGTGCCAGCAGAGGACTAGTCGCCAATGAGCAGTTCTTC
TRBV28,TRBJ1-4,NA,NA,CASRDTLYNEKLFF,TGTGCCAGCAGGGACACACTATATAATGAAAAACTGTTTTTT
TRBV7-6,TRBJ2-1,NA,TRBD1,CASSLEQGFGLEQFF,TGTGCCAGCAGCTTAGAACAGGGGTTTGGTCTAGAGCAGTTCTTC
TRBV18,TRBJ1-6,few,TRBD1,CASSPQGQNNSPLHF,TGTGCCAGCTCACCACAGGGACAGAATAATTCACCCCTCCACTTT
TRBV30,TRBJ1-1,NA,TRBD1,CAWSVPGQGTEAFF,TGTGCCTGGAGTGTACCGGGACAGGGAACTGAAGCTTTCTTT
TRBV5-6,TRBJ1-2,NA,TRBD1,CASSLPGTGGMGTGYTF,TGTGCCAGCAGCTTGCCCGGGACAGGGGGTATGGGAACTGGCTACACCTTC
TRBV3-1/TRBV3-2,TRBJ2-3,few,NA,CASSQDLGRSTDTQYF,TGTGCCAGCAGCCAAGATCTCGGGAGAAGCACAGATACGCAGTATTTT
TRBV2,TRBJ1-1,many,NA,CASRGDLNRAFF,TGTGCCAGCAGGGGAGACCTAAATAGAGCTTTCTTT
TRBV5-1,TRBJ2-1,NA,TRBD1,CASSADRGEQFF,TGCGCCAGCAGCGCGGACAGGGGTGAGCAGTTCTTC
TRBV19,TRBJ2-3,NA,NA,CASSGRITDTQYF,TGTGCCAGTAGCGGGAGAATCACAGATACGCAGTATTTT
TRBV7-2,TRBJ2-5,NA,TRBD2,CASGRGGAGETQYF,TGTGCCAGCGGTCGGGGGGGGGCCGGAGAGACCCAGTACTTC
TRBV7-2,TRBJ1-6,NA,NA,CASSIYSSSSYNSPLHF,TGTGCCAGCAGCATCTACAGTTCGAGCTCCTATAATTCACCCCTCCACTTT